The 14 T cell receptor beta chains listed next were all sequenced from one sample in a study of beta chain features in type 1 diabetes. Of the isolated RNA, all was reverse transcribed, and so the sequenced material was expressed TCRB transcripts. TCRdb's table, derived via immunoSEQ multiplex PCR, lists solely in-frame clones and lacks some. Of 60,000 or so clones in the sample, roughly three fifths are singletons; the top ten hold roughly 2%. The sequenced sample was Tregs from blood. Receptors were obtained from a woman aged 18-35 years in good health.

V and J are TRBV6-5 and TRBJ2-1; 7 bases fit TRBD2. This CDR3 has 15 amino acids. Germline V gene sequence: CDR1 MNHEY, CDR2 SVGAGI. The ends lost 6 bases at V and 9 bases at J; junction bases unmatched: 14. CDR3 in amino acids: CASSRAGAGWVEQFF. CDR3 coding DNA: TGTGCCAGCAGCCGGGCGGGAGCGGGATGGGTTGAGCAGTTCTTC.

In this sample, this clone turned up once. The V call is TRBV12-5, the J call TRBJ2-1; TRBD2 matches at 16 bases. Trimming removed 6 bases from V and 10 bases from J; junction bases left unmatched: 9. This CDR3 comprises 16 residues. Germline V gene lookup returns CDR1 LGHNT and CDR2 FRNRAP. CDR3 DNA sequence: TGTGCTAGTGGCTCCGGGACTAGCGGGAGGGTGGGGGAGCAGTTCTTC. It translates to CASGSGTSGRVGEQFF.

The table lists this clone with a few counts. The chain combines TRBV5-1 with TRBJ2-2, with 8 positions matching TRBD2. Germline trimming cut 3 bases from V and 5 bases from J; bases unmatched to any gene: 9. Germline V gene lookup returns CDR1 SGHRS and CDR2 YFSETQ. The CDR3 contains 16 residues. The chain's CDR3 is CASSSAAGAGTGELFF. The CDR3 DNA is TGCGCCAGCAGCTCAGCAGCGGGGGCGGGAACCGGGGAGCTGTTTTTT.

The chain joins TRBV29-1 to TRBJ1-1, with D possibly TRBD1 on 6 matching bases. Germline CDR1 SQVTM, CDR2 ANQGSEA. Trimming took off 4 bases at V and 5 bases at J, with 17 bases between the two ends. This CDR3 comprises 14 residues. The CDR3 DNA reads TGCAGCGTTGTGGGAGGGGGAGGGCGGACTGAAGCTTTCTTT. It translates to CSVVGGGGRTEAFF.

This clone has only a few counts. This chain uses TRBV23-1 with TRBJ1-2; 7 bases agree with TRBD1. TRBV23-1 is an ORF, with its function uncertain. The CDR3 consists of 14 residues. With 2 bases clipped from V and 4 bases from J, the junction kept 4 bases outside the gene matches. CDR3 DNA sequence: TGCGCCAGCAGTCAAACAGGGGATTCCTATGGCTACACCTTC. Translated: CASSQTGDSYGYTF.

The chain uses TRBV7-9 and TRBJ2-7; D remains unclear. V was shortened by 5 bases and J by 6 bases, with 11 bases between the two germline ends. The CDR3 consists of 12 residues. CDR1 is SEHNR and CDR2 is FQNEAQ in the germline V gene (reference sequence). CDR3 in amino acids: CASSPTPGEQYF. The DNA of the CDR3 is TGTGCCAGCAGCCCAACCCCCGGCGAGCAGTACTTC.

The chain recombines TRBV10-3 with TRBJ1-1; 7 nucleotides agree with TRBD1. Losses at the gene ends were 4 bases for V and 4 bases for J; bases not matched to a gene: 15. Germline V gene data show CDR1 as ENHRY and CDR2 as SYGVKD. This CDR3 has 17 amino acids. The CDR3 region has the DNA TGTGCCATCAGTGCCTTGAGGGGCACAGGGGCCCTCACTGAAGCTTTCTTT. It yields the protein CAISALRGTGALTEAFF.

The rearrangement links TRBV6-1 to TRBJ2-5, with TRBD1 identical over 9 bases. V trimming: 5 bases; J trimming: 0 bases; junction bases outside the gene matches: 1. Germline V gene lookup returns CDR1 MNHNS and CDR2 SASEGT. The CDR3 runs 14 residues. As DNA, the CDR3 is TGTGCCAGCAGTCGGGACAGGGACCAAGAGACCCAGTACTTC. Protein: CASSRDRDQETQYF.

The chain joins TRBV5-1 to TRBJ1-2; weak D call: TRBD1 (6 bases). Trimming removed 3 bases from V and 10 bases from J, with 19 bases in between. CDR1 is SGHRS, CDR2 YFSETQ, per germline. This CDR3 region has 14 residues. CDR3: CASSSGPGVDDYTF. CDR3 sequence (DNA): TGCGCCAGCAGCTCTGGTCCAGGGGTGGATGACTACACCTTC.

The chain has TRBV18 and TRBJ1-2; unclear D gene. CDR1 and CDR2 from the germline V gene are KGHSH and LQKENI. With 0 bases removed from V and 8 bases from J, the gap between germline ends came to 19 bases. The CDR3 is 16 amino acids. This CDR3 is CASSPPSSVGRFGYTF. The CDR3 DNA sequence: TGTGCCAGCTCACCACCGTCGTCTGTCGGTCGGTTCGGCTACACCTTC.

The rearrangement joins TRBV28 to TRBJ2-5, with 8 bases fitting TRBD1. The J call may be wrong; the DNA end is better matched by TRBJ2-7. The CDR3 contains 15 residues. The germline V gene encodes CDR1 MDHEN and CDR2 SYDVKM. As DNA, the CDR3 is TGTGCCAGCAGTCGCAGACAGGGGACCGACTACGAGCAGTACTTC. Protein product: CASSRRQGTDYEQYF.

This chain connects TRBV4-3 to TRBJ2-4; no reliable D call. Germline CDR1 reads LGHNA; CDR2 reads YSLEER. The V end lost 4 bases, the J end lost 2 bases, and 9 bases lay between the germline ends. The CDR3 has 14 amino acids. The CDR3 reads CASSPPGTKNIQYF. Written as DNA, the CDR3 is TGCGCCAGCAGCCCCCCGGGTACCAAAAACATTCAGTACTTC.

The V call is TRBV6-5, the J call TRBJ1-6, with a weak D call TRBD1 (5 bases). This CDR3 region has 15 residues. The V gene lost 0 bases and the J gene lost 7 bases, with 10 bases spanning the gap. Per the germline V gene, CDR1 is MNHEY and CDR2 is SVGAGI. The CDR3 sequence: CASSYSPRQNSPLHF. In nucleotides, the CDR3 is TGTGCCAGCAGTTACTCCCCCCGACAGAATTCACCCCTCCACTTT.

The chain has TRBV5-6 and TRBJ2-7; 14 positions match TRBD2. V dropped 3 bases and J dropped 6; count of bases not matched to a gene: 8. This CDR3 region has 16 residues. The germline V gene has CDR1 SGHDT and CDR2 YYEEEE. The CDR3 DNA reads TGTGCCAGCAGCTATCCGGGACTAGCGGGAGAGGGCGAGCAGTACTTC. It specifies CASSYPGLAGEGEQYF.